This T cell receptor beta chain was recorded in a study of shared clonotypes between healthy human individuals. This table comes from immunoSEQ multiplex PCR, and its TCRdb copy is limited to in-frame clones, with some not included. Here the sample spans roughly 2,300,000 clones, approximately 90% being singletons. This clone was seen just once. Germline CDR1 and CDR2: SGHNT and YYREEE (reference sequence). The CDR3 runs 13 residues. The V end lost 1 base, the J end lost 4 bases, and 8 bases lay between the germline ends. This TCR came from a man in his late teens or twenties in good health. Some clones in this sample may be carry-over from other donors' samples. This chain links TRBV5-4 with TRBJ2-5; D is possibly TRBD1 (5 bases). Sequenced: naive CD4+ T cells from PBMCs. Stated subset: CD45RA+ positively selected. Here the CDR3 reads CASSLTGLETQYF. CDR3 nucleotide sequence: TGTGCCAGCAGCTTGACAGGCTTAGAGACCCAGTACTTC.